The T cell receptor beta chain under discussion was sequenced for a study of blood T cell repertoires in COVID-19. Study information: Acute and convalescent COVID-19 samples came from the United States, Italy and Spain. PBMCs, B-cell-depleted T cells, or T cells provided the cDNA or gDNA that made up the material.

In assigning cohorts, the study relied on participant-reported clinical history. This CDR3 is built from 15 residues. CDR1 is LGHNA and CDR2 is YNFKEQ in the germline V gene. Unmatched junction bases numbered 4, after V lost 3 bases and J lost 3 bases. Using immunoSEQ multiplex PCR, the repertoire was profiled, and TCRdb retains in-frame clones only, with some absent. Of hundreds of thousands of clones detected, around 90% appear once; the ten largest clones hold 1.5% to 2%. This chain connects TRBV4-2 to TRBJ1-2; 10 bases fit TRBD1. The TCR comes from a woman between 50 and 59 years old who had recovered from COVID-19. The sample consisted of PBMCs or T cells enriched from blood (not recorded which). CDR3 in DNA: TGTGCCAGCAGCCAGGCTGGACAGGGGGACTATGGCTACACCTTC. Protein product: CASSQAGQGDYGYTF.